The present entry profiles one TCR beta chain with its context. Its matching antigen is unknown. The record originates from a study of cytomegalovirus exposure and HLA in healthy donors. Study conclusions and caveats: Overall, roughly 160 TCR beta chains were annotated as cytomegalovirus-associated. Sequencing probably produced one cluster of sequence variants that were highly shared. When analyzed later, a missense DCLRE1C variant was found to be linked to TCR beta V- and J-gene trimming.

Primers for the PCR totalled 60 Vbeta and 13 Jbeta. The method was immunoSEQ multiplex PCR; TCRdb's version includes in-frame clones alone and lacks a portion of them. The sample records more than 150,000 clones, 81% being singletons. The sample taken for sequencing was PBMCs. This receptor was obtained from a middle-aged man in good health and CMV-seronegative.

In nucleotides, the CDR3 is TGTGCCAGCAGTGAATATCGTACCGGACAGGGGAGTAACTATGGCTACACCTTC. It codes for CASSEYRTGQGSNYGYTF. This chain links TRBV25-1 with TRBJ1-2; 9 positions agree with TRBD1. Germline loops: CDR1 MGHDK, CDR2 SYGVNS. The CDR3 consists of 18 residues. The ends lost 0 bases at V and 1 base at J; junction bases unmatched: 9.